This TCR beta chain was captured by sequencing in a study of blood T cell repertoires in COVID-19. Generated by immunoSEQ multiplex PCR, the TCRdb table keeps only in-frame clones and is missing some. The table lists fewer than 300,000 clones, approximately 85% of them singletons. The CDR3 length is 16 residues. Germline-derived CDR1 and CDR2 are SGHRS and YFSETQ. The V gene end was trimmed by 3 bases and the J gene end by 7 bases; junction bases not matched to a gene: 5. The sequence was collected from a woman aged 30 to 39 who had recovered from COVID-19. The chain carries TRBV5-1 and TRBJ2-1; 15 nucleotides match TRBD2. The sample was PBMCs or T cells enriched from blood (not recorded which). CDR3: CASSSRTSGRENEQFF. Here the CDR3 DNA reads TGCGCCAGCAGCTCCCGGACTAGCGGGAGGGAAAATGAGCAGTTCTTC.